Below are 22 T cell receptor beta chains sequenced from a single sample in a study of blood T cell repertoires in COVID-19. Sequenced by immunoSEQ multiplex PCR; TCRdb stores in-frame clones only, minus some. The sample carries about 200,000 clones, 80% to 90% recorded once. Sequenced: peripheral blood. All receptors come from a man in his fifties or sixties with active or convalescent COVID-19.

The V and J genes are TRBV27 and TRBJ1-2; D ambiguous. Trimming took 4 bases from V and 2 from J, leaving 11 bases between them. This CDR3 region has 14 residues. Germline V gene lookup returns CDR1 MNHEY and CDR2 SMNVEV (reference sequence). CDR3 coding DNA: TGTGCCAGCAGTTCCCAAGCCTGGAACTATGGCTACACCTTC. Protein product: CASSSQAWNYGYTF.

Only one count was recorded for this clone. V gene TRBV7-9 combines with J gene TRBJ1-5; the D gene is possibly TRBD1 (5 bases). The germline V gene has CDR1 SEHNR and CDR2 FQNEAQ (reference sequence). The CDR3 is 14 amino acids. Between the trimmed V and J ends, which lost 3 bases and 6 bases, there was a span of 12 bases. CDR3 sequence: CASSFGQGGQPQHF. In nucleotides, the CDR3 is TGTGCCAGCAGCTTCGGTCAGGGCGGTCAGCCCCAGCATTTT.

The chain couples TRBV7-2 to TRBJ1-6; no reliable D call. Trimming left V 6 bases short and J 3 bases short, with 12 bases between. Germline-derived CDR1 and CDR2 are SGHTA and FQGNSA. The CDR3 spans 15 residues. The CDR3 sequence is CASSREGDYNSPLHF. CDR3 DNA: TGTGCCAGCAGTCGGGAGGGTGACTATAATTCACCCCTCCACTTT.

The V call is TRBV5-4, the J call TRBJ2-1, with 8 bases that match TRBD2. The junction had 6 bases not matched to a gene; V was cut back by 4 bases and J by 0 bases. The CDR3 runs to 16 residues. CDR1 SGHNT and CDR2 YYREEE come from the germline V gene (reference sequence). CDR3 in amino acids: CASSPRAGVSYNEQFF. The CDR3 region has the DNA TGTGCCAGCAGCCCCCGAGCGGGGGTCTCCTACAATGAGCAGTTCTTC.

The rearrangement joins TRBV7-9 to TRBJ2-3; TRBD1 agrees at 7 bases. Germline V gene lookup returns CDR1 SEHNR and CDR2 FQNEAQ (reference sequence). The trim removed 3 bases at V and 0 bases at J, leaving 0 bases unmatched. This CDR3 has 14 amino acids. In DNA, the CDR3 is TGTGCCAGCAGCTTGGGACAGAGCACAGATACGCAGTATTTT. It specifies CASSLGQSTDTQYF.

The rearrangement links TRBV28 to TRBJ2-5, with 9 bases aligning to TRBD2. CDR3 size: 15 residues. Germline CDR1 MDHEN, CDR2 SYDVKM. V lost 2 bases to trimming and J lost 4 bases; unmatched junction nucleotides: 5. The CDR3: CASSLAGGPGETQYF. CDR3 coding DNA: TGTGCCAGCAGTTTAGCGGGGGGGCCGGGAGAGACCCAGTACTTC. The full variable domain, completed using reference TRBV28 and TRBJ2-5, is DVKVTQSSRYLVKRTGEKVFLECVQDMDHENMFWYRQDPGLGLRLIYFSYDVKMKEKGDIPEGYSVSREKKERFSLILESASTNQTSMYLCASSLAGGPGETQYFGPGTRLLVL.

The V call is TRBV5-4, the J call TRBJ1-2; 7 bases fit TRBD1. Germline V lookup: CDR1 SGHNT, CDR2 YYREEE (reference sequence). This CDR3 is built from 13 residues. V lost 4 bases to trimming and J lost 5 bases; unmatched junction nucleotides: 5. The chain's CDR3 is CASSPGGWYGYTF. In DNA form, the CDR3 reads TGTGCCAGCAGCCCAGGGGGGTGGTATGGCTACACCTTC. Full variable domain (rest looked up from reference TRBV5-4 and TRBJ1-2): ETGVTQSPTHLIKTRGQQVTLRCSSQSGHNTVSWYQQALGQGPQFIFQYYREEENGRGNFPPRFSGLQFPNYSSELNVNALELDDSALYLCASSPGGWYGYTFGSGTRLTVV.

The rearrangement links TRBV28 to TRBJ2-7; 10 bases line up with TRBD1. This CDR3 region has 16 residues. CDR1 and CDR2 from the germline V gene are MDHEN and SYDVKM. Trimming took 5 bases from V and 4 from J; bases not matched to a gene: 11. The CDR3 here is CASSTQGQGRVYEQYF. CDR3 DNA sequence: TGTGCCAGCAGTACACAGGGACAGGGGAGGGTGTACGAGCAGTACTTC. Supplemented by reference TRBV28 and TRBJ2-7, the full variable domain reads DVKVTQSSRYLVKRTGEKVFLECVQDMDHENMFWYRQDPGLGLRLIYFSYDVKMKEKGDIPEGYSVSREKKERFSLILESASTNQTSMYLCASSTQGQGRVYEQYFGPGTRLTVT.

The rearrangement joins TRBV7-3 to TRBJ1-6, with 7 nucleotides matching TRBD1. Germline CDR1 is SGHTA and CDR2 is FQGTGA. V shed 5 bases and J 8 bases; nucleotides not matched to a gene: 3. The CDR3 runs 13 residues. The CDR3 loop reads CASSTGQHSPLHF. The CDR3 DNA follows: TGTGCCAGCAGCACGGGACAGCATTCACCCCTCCACTTT.

The gene calls are TRBV5-5 and TRBJ2-7; 8 positions agree with TRBD1. This CDR3 comprises 15 residues. Trimming removed 4 bases from V and 7 bases from J; junction bases left unmatched: 13. Germline V lookup: CDR1 SGHKS, CDR2 YYEKEE (reference sequence). DNA of the CDR3: TGTGCCAGCAGCGACACACCAGGGGGCGCGGGGGAGCAGTACGTC. It specifies CASSDTPGGAGEQYV.

This chain connects TRBV11-2 to TRBJ2-7; TRBD2 matches at 8 bases. The CDR3 extends over 15 amino acids. V dropped 1 base and J dropped 0; count of bases not matched to a gene: 2. Germline values: CDR1 SGHAT, CDR2 FQNNGV. CDR3 protein: CASSLGLASSYEQYF. Written as DNA, the CDR3 is TGTGCCAGCAGCTTAGGACTAGCGAGCTCCTACGAGCAGTACTTC.

This sequence joins TRBV6-5 and TRBJ2-2, with 7 bases identical to TRBD1. The germline CDR1 and CDR2 sequences are MNHEY and SVGAGI. The CDR3 contains 15 residues. The junction had 4 bases not matched to a gene; V was cut back by 5 bases and J by 1 base. The CDR3 DNA reads as TGTGCCAGCAGTAGGGACAGTTGGAACACCGGGGAGCTGTTTTTT. It is translated as CASSRDSWNTGELFF.

The rearrangement links TRBV20-1 to TRBJ1-1; maybe TRBD1 (5 bases). V lost 3 bases and J 3 bases, leaving 14 bases between the germline ends. Per the germline V gene, CDR1 is DFQATT and CDR2 is SNEGSKA (reference sequence). The CDR3 covers 14 residues. Here the CDR3 DNA reads TGCAGTGCTAGTTGGGTCCCGGGGGACACTGAAGCTTTCTTT. Translation: CSASWVPGDTEAFF.

This clone was detected a few times. The CDR3 DNA reads TGTGCCAGCAGCCGAATGGACAGGGACTCTGGAAACACCATATATTTT. This translates into CASSRMDRDSGNTIYF. V and J are TRBV4-2 and TRBJ1-3; 8 nucleotides agree with TRBD1. The germline V gene encodes CDR1 LGHNA and CDR2 YNFKEQ. CDR3 length: 16 residues. The ends lost 4 bases at V and 0 bases at J; junction bases unmatched: 5.

The V gene is TRBV5-4, the J gene TRBJ1-6; D is undetermined. CDR1 and CDR2 (germline): SGHNT, YYREEE (reference sequence). This CDR3 contains 15 residues. V gave up 4 bases and J gave up 9 bases, with 17 bases separating them. The CDR3 reads CASSRARQVASPLHF. Written as DNA, the CDR3 is TGTGCCAGCAGCAGAGCCCGACAAGTCGCTTCACCCCTCCACTTT.

V usage is TRBV5-1 and J usage is TRBJ2-7; 7 positions match TRBD1. With 4 bases clipped from V and 0 bases from J, the junction kept 13 bases outside the gene matches. CDR1 and CDR2 from the germline V gene are SGHRS and YFSETQ. The CDR3 extends over 17 amino acids. The CDR3 nucleotides are TGCGCCAGCAGCCCCGGGACAGAGCCACGGGGCTCCTACGAGCAGTACTTC. This encodes CASSPGTEPRGSYEQYF.

The V gene is TRBV28, the J gene TRBJ2-3; 10 nucleotides align to TRBD1. The CDR3 runs to 15 residues. Germline-derived CDR1 and CDR2 are MDHEN and SYDVKM. V lost 1 base to trimming and J lost 3 bases; unmatched junction nucleotides: 1. CDR3 nucleotide sequence: TGTGCCAGCAGTTTATTGGACAGGGGGACAGATACGCAGTATTTT. It is translated as CASSLLDRGTDTQYF.

The V call is TRBV5-5, the J call TRBJ1-2; 7 bases map to TRBD1. V gave up 1 base and J gave up 3 bases; unmatched junction bases: 3. Germline CDR1 is SGHKS and CDR2 is YYEKEE (reference sequence). The CDR3 loop spans 14 amino acids. CDR3 nucleotides: TGTGCCAGCAGCTTGTCCAGGGGGGACTATGGCTACACCTTC. It yields the protein CASSLSRGDYGYTF.

This clone was seen a single time. The V gene is TRBV9, the J gene TRBJ1-1, with D unresolved. Trimming stripped 1 base from V and 1 base from J, with 11 bases between. The CDR3 is 15 residues long. Germline V gives CDR1 SGDLS, CDR2 YYNGEE. CDR3 amino acids: CASSVISAGNTEAFF. The CDR3 nucleotides are TGTGCCAGCAGCGTAATTTCCGCAGGGAACACTGAAGCTTTCTTT.

The rearrangement links TRBV6-4 to TRBJ2-1; 14 nucleotides match TRBD2. The CDR3 loop spans 15 amino acids. With 3 bases clipped from V and 10 bases from J, the junction kept 5 bases outside the gene matches. The germline CDR1 and CDR2 sequences are MRHNA and SNTAGT. CDR3 coding DNA: TGTGCCAGCAGTGAGCGACTAGCGGGGGGGCGAGAGCAGTTCTTC. It specifies CASSERLAGGREQFF.

The CDR3 DNA follows: TGTGCCAGTAACACCCTCCAGACAGGGGTCTATGGCTACACCTTC. Protein sequence: CASNTLQTGVYGYTF. This chain links TRBV19 with TRBJ1-2; 8 nucleotides line up with TRBD1. This CDR3 region has 15 residues. Trimming at V came to 7 bases and at J to 4 bases, leaving 11 bases not matched to a gene. Germline V gene sequence: CDR1 LNHDA, CDR2 SQIVND (reference sequence).

The CDR3 is CASSRGDRRVYEQYF. The DNA of the CDR3 is TGTGCCAGCAGTCGGGGGGACAGGAGGGTCTACGAGCAGTACTTC. The chain is built from TRBV3-1 (or the pseudogene TRBV3-2) and TRBJ2-7, with TRBD1 as a possible D gene (8 bases). The germline V gene encodes CDR1 LGHDT and CDR2 YNNKEL (reference sequence). This CDR3 spans 15 amino acids. V lost 6 bases to trimming and J lost 3 bases, with 18 bases between them.